Detailed here is one T cell receptor beta chain. This specimen belongs to a study of blood T cell repertoires in COVID-19. The overall study: Sources were T cells, B-cell-depleted T cells, or PBMCs; the material itself was cDNA or gDNA.

CDR3 size: 13 residues. In germline, CDR1 is SQVTM, CDR2 ANQGSEA. The germline V and J ends were trimmed by 2 bases and 3 bases, with 10 bases remaining between them. Source study methods: Counts of nucleated cells, estimated from reference gene primer amplification, were obtained. Method: immunoSEQ multiplex PCR; TCRdb's copy keeps in-frame clones and lacks some. V and J calls and clone size are given by that table; D and trimming were obtained from the DNA. The table lists hundreds of thousands of clones, around nine tenths of them singletons, with around 9.3% in the top ten. The cohort comprised adults aged 18 to 89 years residing in about two dozen US areas. Cohorts were based on clinical histories the participants reported.

The specimen sequenced was PBMCs or T cells enriched from blood (not recorded which). The origin of this receptor is a woman in her 50s who had recovered from COVID-19. The chain is built from TRBV29-1 and TRBJ1-2; D is undetermined. CDR3 in DNA: TGCAGCGTTGAATCCGGACTCGACTATGGCTACACCTTC. This codes for CSVESGLDYGYTF.